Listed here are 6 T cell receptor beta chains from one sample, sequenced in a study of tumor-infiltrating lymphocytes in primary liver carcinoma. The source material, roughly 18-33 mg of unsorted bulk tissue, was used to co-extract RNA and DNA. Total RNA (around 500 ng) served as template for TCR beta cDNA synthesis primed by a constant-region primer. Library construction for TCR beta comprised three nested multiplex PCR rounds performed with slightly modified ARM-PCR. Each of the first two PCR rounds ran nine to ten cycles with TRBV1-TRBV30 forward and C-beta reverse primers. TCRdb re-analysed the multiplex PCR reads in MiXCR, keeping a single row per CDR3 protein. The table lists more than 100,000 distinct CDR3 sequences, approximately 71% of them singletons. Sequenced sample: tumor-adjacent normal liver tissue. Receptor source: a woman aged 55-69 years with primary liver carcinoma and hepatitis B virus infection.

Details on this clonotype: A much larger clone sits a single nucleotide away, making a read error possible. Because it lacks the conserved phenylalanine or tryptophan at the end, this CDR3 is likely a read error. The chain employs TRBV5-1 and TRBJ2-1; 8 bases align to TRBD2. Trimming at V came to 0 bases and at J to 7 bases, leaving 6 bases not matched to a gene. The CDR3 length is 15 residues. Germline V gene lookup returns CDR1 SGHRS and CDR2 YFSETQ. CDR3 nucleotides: TGCGCCAGCAGCTTGGTTTCAACGGGGGGGAATGAGCAGTTCTCC. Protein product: CASSLVSTGGNEQFS.

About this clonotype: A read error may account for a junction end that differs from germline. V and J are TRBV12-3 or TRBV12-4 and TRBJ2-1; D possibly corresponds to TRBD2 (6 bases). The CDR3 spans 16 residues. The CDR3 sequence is CASSFRGGVNYNEQLF. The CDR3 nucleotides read TGTGCCAGTAGTTTCCGGGGAGGTGTAAATTACAATGAGCAGCTCTTC.

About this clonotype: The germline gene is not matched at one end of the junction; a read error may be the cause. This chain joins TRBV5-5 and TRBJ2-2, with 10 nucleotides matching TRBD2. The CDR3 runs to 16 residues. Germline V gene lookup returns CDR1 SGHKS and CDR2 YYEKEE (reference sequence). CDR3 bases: TGTGCCAGCAGCGCTAGCGGGAGTAGGGAGACCGAGGAGCTGTTTTTT. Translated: CASSASGSRETEELFF.

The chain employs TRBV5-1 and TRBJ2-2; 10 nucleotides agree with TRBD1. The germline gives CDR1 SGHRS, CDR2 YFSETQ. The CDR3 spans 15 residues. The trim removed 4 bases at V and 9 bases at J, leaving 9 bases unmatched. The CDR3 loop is CASSATGGSGRELFF. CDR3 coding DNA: TGCGCCAGCAGCGCGACAGGGGGCTCCGGTCGGGAGCTGTTTTTT.

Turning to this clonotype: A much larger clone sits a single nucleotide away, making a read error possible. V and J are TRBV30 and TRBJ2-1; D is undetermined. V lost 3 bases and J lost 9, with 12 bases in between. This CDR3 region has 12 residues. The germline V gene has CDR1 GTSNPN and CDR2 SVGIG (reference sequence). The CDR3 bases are TGTGCCTGGAGACACGTGATCGGTGAGCAGTTCTTC. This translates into CAWRHVIGEQFF.

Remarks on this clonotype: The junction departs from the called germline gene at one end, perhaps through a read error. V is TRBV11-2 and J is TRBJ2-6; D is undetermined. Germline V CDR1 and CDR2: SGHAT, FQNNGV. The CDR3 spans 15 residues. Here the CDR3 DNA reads TGTGCCAGCAACACGACGAGCTCTGGGACCAACGTCCTGACTTTC. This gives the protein CASNTTSSGTNVLTF.